The 28 T cell receptor beta chains given below trace back to one sample, sequenced in a study of cytomegalovirus exposure and HLA in healthy donors. The PCR was carried out with 60 Vbeta primers and 13 Jbeta primers. Generated by immunoSEQ multiplex PCR, the TCRdb table keeps only in-frame clones and is missing some. The repertoire includes some 130,000 clones, 65% to 70% of them detected once, and approximately 1.7% sits in the top ten. The sequenced sample was PBMCs. Receptors originate from a human donor in good health.

Of note for this clone: The DNA is omitted, as the CDR3 cannot be located on it reliably, and the CDR3 follows TCRdb's listing. V usage is TRBV21-1 and J usage is TRBJ2-7; the D call in the table, TRBD1, was not verified against the DNA. TRBV21-1 is marked as a pseudogene. Ends included, the CDR3 has 14 residues. The CDR3 here is CASSKVGTGNRQYF.

This clone was found once. The V gene is TRBV5-4, the J gene TRBJ1-2; a weak D match, TRBD1 (5 bases). The CDR3 consists of 15 residues. The V and J ends lost 0 bases and 0 bases respectively, with 9 bases between them. The V gene's germline CDR1 is SGHNT and CDR2 YYREEE (reference sequence). The CDR3 nucleotides are TGTGCCAGCAGCTTGGCCCAGGGTTCTAACTATGGCTACACCTTC. Protein product: CASSLAQGSNYGYTF.

The chain has TRBV5-1 and TRBJ2-2; D gene ambiguous. The V and J ends lost 0 bases and 7 bases respectively, with 7 bases between them. The germline gives CDR1 SGHRS, CDR2 YFSETQ. The CDR3 has 13 residues. The CDR3 is CASSLALDGELFF. The CDR3 DNA reads TGCGCCAGCAGCTTGGCCCTAGACGGGGAGCTGTTTTTT. Full variable domain (missing parts from reference TRBV5-1 and TRBJ2-2): KAGVTQTPRYLIKTRGQQVTLSCSPISGHRSVSWYQQTPGQGLQFLFEYFSETQRNKGNFPGRFSGRQFSNSRSEMNVSTLELGDSALYLCASSLALDGELFFGEGSRLTVL.

In its sample, this clone was seen a few times. This chain connects TRBV18 to TRBJ2-7; TRBD2 might be the D (5 bases). Trimming left V 3 bases short and J 2 bases short, with 11 bases between. CDR3 length equals 14 residues. The germline CDR1 and CDR2 sequences are KGHSH and LQKENI. The CDR3 coding sequence is TGTGCCAGCTCACCGTACGGGGATACCTACGAGCAGTACTTC. Residues: CASSPYGDTYEQYF. Based on the CDR3 plus reference TRBV18 and TRBJ2-7, the full variable domain is NAGVMQNPRHLVRRRGQEARLRCSPMKGHSHVYWYRQLPEEGLKFMVYLQKENIIDESGMPKERFSAEFPKEGPSILRIQQVVRGDSAAYFCASSPYGDTYEQYFGPGTRLTVT.

This clone was recorded a few times. The rearrangement joins TRBV7-2 to TRBJ1-2; tentatively, D is TRBD1 (6 bases). This CDR3 spans 14 amino acids. Germline V gene data show CDR1 as SGHTA and CDR2 as FQGNSA. V lost 3 bases, J lost 4 bases, and 12 bases lay in between. This chain's CDR3 is CASSFSGVLYGYTF. The CDR3 DNA reads as TGTGCCAGCAGCTTTTCAGGGGTACTCTATGGCTACACCTTC.

The chain has TRBV7-2 and TRBJ2-7; the match to TRBD1 covers 7 bases. Germline CDR1 is SGHTA and CDR2 is FQGNSA. V shed 5 bases and J 6 bases; nucleotides not matched to a gene: 10. The CDR3 contains 14 residues. The CDR3 DNA follows: TGTGCCAGCAGCCCCCCGACAGGGTACCGCGAGCAGTACTTC. The encoded protein is CASSPPTGYREQYF.

This sequence joins TRBV10-3 and TRBJ1-2, with 10 bases aligning to TRBD1. The CDR3 extends over 13 amino acids. The J segment lost 10 bases and the V segment lost 10 bases, leaving 12 bases of the junction unmatched. In germline, CDR1 is ENHRY, CDR2 SYGVKD. In nucleotides, the CDR3 is TGTGCCACCGGACAGGGGGGCCGCGAGGTCTACACCTTC. Residues: CATGQGGREVYTF.

V and J are TRBV7-2 and TRBJ1-3; no clear D. CDR1 is SGHTA and CDR2 is FQGNSA in the germline V gene. The V gene lost 4 bases and the J gene lost 2 bases, with 6 bases spanning the gap. The CDR3 is 13 residues long. The CDR3 sequence: CASSWGAGNTIYF. Written as DNA, the CDR3 is TGTGCCAGCAGCTGGGGAGCTGGAAACACCATATATTTT.

This clone was observed a handful of times. The chain combines TRBV27 with TRBJ1-5, with D perhaps TRBD1 (5 bases). The CDR3 runs 14 residues. Germline values: CDR1 MNHEY, CDR2 SMNVEV (reference sequence). The V gene lost 3 bases and the J gene lost 11 bases, with 17 bases spanning the gap. The CDR3, as DNA: TGTGCCAGCAGTTTTATGGGATCCCCCAGGGCCCAGCATTTT. Protein: CASSFMGSPRAQHF.

The rearrangement uses TRBV2 and TRBJ2-3; tentatively, D is TRBD2 (6 bases). The V gene's germline CDR1 is SNHLY and CDR2 FYNNEI. CDR3 length: 16 residues. Trimming took off 4 bases at V and 1 base at J, with 15 bases between the two ends. CDR3 in amino acids: CASSGGLARGTDTQYF. The CDR3 bases are TGTGCCAGCAGTGGTGGCCTAGCGAGGGGCACAGATACGCAGTATTTT.

V is TRBV2 and J is TRBJ2-5; a possible D gene is TRBD2 (6 bases). This CDR3 is built from 13 residues. Germline V gene sequence: CDR1 SNHLY, CDR2 FYNNEI. V lost 2 bases and J 5 bases, leaving 9 bases between the germline ends. The CDR3 nucleotides are TGTGCCAGCAGTGAATGGGGGGTTGAGACCCAGTACTTC. Residues: CASSEWGVETQYF.

The chain links TRBV2 to TRBJ2-5, with 7 bases lining up with TRBD2. Trimming took 6 bases from V and 5 from J; bases not matched to a gene: 6. The length of the CDR3 is 13 residues. Germline V CDR1 and CDR2: SNHLY, FYNNEI. The CDR3 DNA is TGTGCCAGCAGAGGGGACTACGGGGAGACCCAGTACTTC. It yields the protein CASRGDYGETQYF.

This clone was counted a few times. J is TRBJ1-5 and V is TRBV19; 8 nucleotides align to TRBD1. After removal of 8 bases from V and 4 bases from J, the junction contained 22 bases not matched to a gene. The CDR3 runs to 19 residues. Germline CDR1 reads LNHDA; CDR2 reads SQIVND (reference sequence). CDR3 amino acids: CASDWTGTRRTVGNQPQHF. CDR3 nucleotide sequence: TGTGCCAGTGACTGGACAGGGACGCGTCGAACAGTCGGGAATCAGCCCCAGCATTTT.

This clone was observed a handful of times. This sequence joins TRBV2 and TRBJ1-2, with 10 bases fitting TRBD1. Germline V gives CDR1 SNHLY, CDR2 FYNNEI. CDR3 length: 14 residues. V shed 4 bases and J 6 bases; nucleotides not matched to a gene: 5. The CDR3 sequence is CASSGDRGKNGYTF. CDR3 DNA sequence: TGTGCCAGCAGTGGGGACAGGGGAAAAAATGGCTACACCTTC.

The chain employs TRBV5-4 and TRBJ2-5; TRBD2 matches 8 bases. Germline V lookup: CDR1 SGHNT, CDR2 YYREEE (reference sequence). CDR3 length: 13 residues. V trimming: 6 bases; J trimming: 6 bases; junction bases outside the gene matches: 7. The CDR3 region has the DNA TGTGCCAGCATGGCGCGGGAGGCCCAGACCCAGTACTTC. Translating gives CASMAREAQTQYF. Full variable domain (remainder filled in from reference TRBV5-4 and TRBJ2-5): ETGVTQSPTHLIKTRGQQVTLRCSSQSGHNTVSWYQQALGQGPQFIFQYYREEENGRGNFPPRFSGLQFPNYSSELNVNALELDDSALYLCASMAREAQTQYFGPGTRLLVL.

The genes are TRBV18 and TRBJ2-1; 11 nucleotides match TRBD2. The CDR3 runs 17 residues. The germline CDR1 and CDR2 sequences are KGHSH and LQKENI. The V gene end was trimmed by 5 bases and the J gene end by 7 bases; junction bases not matched to a gene: 13. CDR3 in amino acids: CASSATGTSGFGNEQFF. CDR3 nucleotides: TGTGCCAGCTCAGCAACAGGGACTAGCGGATTTGGGAATGAGCAGTTCTTC.

The chain is built from TRBV28 and TRBJ2-1, with TRBD2 matching 10 bases. The CDR3 runs 21 residues. V dropped 5 bases and J dropped 2; count of bases not matched to a gene: 21. The V gene's germline CDR1 is MDHEN and CDR2 SYDVKM. DNA of the CDR3: TGTGCCAGCAGTCAGGACCTAGGGACCGTTAGCGGGAGGATCACCTACAATGAGCAGTTCTTC. Translating gives CASSQDLGTVSGRITYNEQFF.

This chain connects TRBV4-2 to TRBJ1-5; 8 bases agree with TRBD1. V lost 1 base to trimming and J lost 4 bases; unmatched junction nucleotides: 6. Germline CDR1 and CDR2: LGHNA and YNFKEQ. The CDR3 contains 16 residues. This CDR3 reads CASSQAPQGANQPQHF. The CDR3 DNA is TGTGCCAGCAGCCAAGCCCCCCAGGGGGCAAATCAGCCCCAGCATTTT.

The CDR3 sequence: CASSRTGSSYNEQFF. The DNA of the CDR3 is TGTGCCAGCAGCCGTACTGGTAGCTCCTACAATGAGCAGTTCTTC. The chain carries TRBV5-4 and TRBJ2-1; the D is unclear. Looked up from germline, CDR1 is SGHNT and CDR2 is YYREEE (reference sequence). V was pared by 4 bases and J by 0 bases, with 11 bases between. The CDR3 runs 15 residues.

The rearrangement uses TRBV6-1 and TRBJ2-1; a possible D gene is TRBD2 (5 bases). The V gene lost 2 bases and the J gene lost 2 bases, with 10 bases spanning the gap. The CDR3 spans 15 residues. Germline V gene lookup returns CDR1 MNHNS and CDR2 SASEGT. This chain's CDR3 is CASSEPGNAYNEQFF. The CDR3, as DNA: TGTGCCAGCAGTGAACCCGGGAACGCCTACAATGAGCAGTTCTTC.

This chain links TRBV5-4 with TRBJ1-1, with TRBD1 matching 9 bases. The V segment lost 10 bases and the J segment 3 bases; nucleotides outside the gene matches: 7. Germline values: CDR1 SGHNT, CDR2 YYREEE (reference sequence). The CDR3 totals 13 residues. The CDR3 nucleotides are TGTGCCGTACAGGGGGCCGAGGACACTGAAGCTTTCTTT. Amino acids: CAVQGAEDTEAFF.

This CDR3 is CASRTTVSTDTQYF. The CDR3, as DNA: TGTGCCAGCAGGACGACTGTTAGCACAGATACGCAGTATTTT. The rearrangement links TRBV6-5 to TRBJ2-3, with D hard to call. This CDR3 contains 14 residues. The germline V gene encodes CDR1 MNHEY and CDR2 SVGAGI. V was clipped by 6 bases and J by 0 bases, with 10 bases between them.

The genes are TRBV6-4 and TRBJ1-2; the D is unclear. V dropped 4 bases and J dropped 7 bases, with 10 bases sitting between them. Germline V gene sequence: CDR1 MRHNA, CDR2 SNTAGT. This CDR3 is built from 12 residues. CDR3 sequence (DNA): TGTGCCAGCAGTGGGACTCCCCTTGGCTACACCTTC. It is translated as CASSGTPLGYTF.

The V and J genes are TRBV2 and TRBJ1-1; 7 bases fit TRBD1. J lost 7 bases, V lost 7 bases, and 6 bases had no gene match. Germline V gene data show CDR1 as SNHLY and CDR2 as FYNNEI. CDR3 length: 12 residues. The CDR3 region is CASNLGDSEAFF. The CDR3 bases are TGTGCCAGCAACCTGGGGGACAGTGAAGCTTTCTTT. The whole variable domain, remainder taken from reference TRBV2 and TRBJ1-1, is EPEVTQTPSHQVTQMGQEVILRCVPISNHLYFYWYRQILGQKVEFLVSFYNNEISEKSEIFDDQFSVERPDGSNFTLKIRSTKLEDSAMYFCASNLGDSEAFFGQGTRLTVV.

The rearrangement joins TRBV4-2 to TRBJ2-2; 9 bases fit TRBD2. This CDR3 is 16 amino acids long. Trimming at V came to 0 bases and at J to 6 bases, leaving 5 bases not matched to a gene. Germline V lookup: CDR1 LGHNA, CDR2 YNFKEQ. This chain's CDR3 is CASSQETSGQPGELFF. Here the CDR3 DNA reads TGTGCCAGCAGCCAAGAGACTAGCGGTCAACCCGGGGAGCTGTTTTTT.

This clone has just a few counts. Other DNA variants within this sample encode the same CDR3. This sequence joins TRBV7-8 and TRBJ2-3; 8 bases agree with TRBD2. Germline trimming cut 8 bases from V and 4 bases from J; bases unmatched to any gene: 11. Germline V CDR1 and CDR2: SGHVS, FQNEAQ. This CDR3 is 15 amino acids long. CDR3 residues: CASLSGTGHADTQYF. CDR3 DNA: TGTGCCAGCCTTAGCGGGACGGGCCACGCAGATACGCAGTATTTT. Full variable domain (outside the CDR3, taken from reference TRBV7-8 and TRBJ2-3): GAGVSQSPRYKVAKRGQDVALRCDPISGHVSLFWYQQALGQGPEFLTYFQNEAQLDKSGLPSDRFFAERPEGSVSTLKIQRTQQEDSAVYLCASLSGTGHADTQYFGPGTRLTVL.

This chain uses TRBV19 with TRBJ2-7; 8 bases agree with TRBD1. This CDR3 comprises 16 residues. Germline-derived CDR1 and CDR2 are LNHDA and SQIVND (reference sequence). V lost 5 bases to trimming and J lost 0 bases; unmatched junction nucleotides: 9. CDR3 protein: CASSVKTGAFSYEQYF. The DNA for the CDR3 is TGTGCCAGTAGTGTCAAGACAGGGGCCTTCTCCTACGAGCAGTACTTC.

V usage is TRBV5-1 and J usage is TRBJ2-7; the match to TRBD1 covers 10 bases. The trim removed 0 bases at V and 6 bases at J, leaving 6 bases unmatched. This CDR3 has 15 residues. Germline CDR1 reads SGHRS; CDR2 reads YFSETQ. The chain's CDR3 is CASSLVGTGVSEQYF. CDR3 DNA: TGCGCCAGCAGCTTGGTAGGGACAGGGGTTAGCGAGCAGTACTTC. Using reference TRBV5-1 and TRBJ2-7 for the parts outside the CDR3, the full variable domain is KAGVTQTPRYLIKTRGQQVTLSCSPISGHRSVSWYQQTPGQGLQFLFEYFSETQRNKGNFPGRFSGRQFSNSRSEMNVSTLELGDSALYLCASSLVGTGVSEQYFGPGTRLTVT.